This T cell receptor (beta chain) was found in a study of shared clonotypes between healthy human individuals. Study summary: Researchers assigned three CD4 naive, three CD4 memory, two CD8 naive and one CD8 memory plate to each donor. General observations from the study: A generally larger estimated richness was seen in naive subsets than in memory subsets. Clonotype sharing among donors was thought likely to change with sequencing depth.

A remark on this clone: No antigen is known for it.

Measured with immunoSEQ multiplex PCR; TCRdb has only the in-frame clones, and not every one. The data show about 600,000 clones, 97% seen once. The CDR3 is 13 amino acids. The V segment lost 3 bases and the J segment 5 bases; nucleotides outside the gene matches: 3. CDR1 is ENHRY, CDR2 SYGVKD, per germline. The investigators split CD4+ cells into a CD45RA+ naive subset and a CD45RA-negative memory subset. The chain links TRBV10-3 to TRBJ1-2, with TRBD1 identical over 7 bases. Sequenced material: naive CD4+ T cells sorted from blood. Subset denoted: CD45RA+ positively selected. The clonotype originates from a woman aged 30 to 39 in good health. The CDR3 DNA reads TGTGCCATCAGTGAAACGGGACAGTATGGCTACACCTTC. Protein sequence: CAISETGQYGYTF.